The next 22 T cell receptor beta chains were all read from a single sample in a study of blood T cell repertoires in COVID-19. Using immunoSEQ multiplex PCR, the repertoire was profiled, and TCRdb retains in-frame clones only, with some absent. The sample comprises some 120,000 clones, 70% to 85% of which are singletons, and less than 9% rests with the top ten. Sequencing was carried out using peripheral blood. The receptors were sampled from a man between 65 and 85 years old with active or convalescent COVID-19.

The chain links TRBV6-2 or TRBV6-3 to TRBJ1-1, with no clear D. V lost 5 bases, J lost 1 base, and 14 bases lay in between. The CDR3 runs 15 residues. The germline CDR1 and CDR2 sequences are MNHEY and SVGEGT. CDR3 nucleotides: TGTGCCAGCAGTCCGCCCGGGAGAGGGAACACTGAAGCTTTCTTT. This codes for CASSPPGRGNTEAFF.

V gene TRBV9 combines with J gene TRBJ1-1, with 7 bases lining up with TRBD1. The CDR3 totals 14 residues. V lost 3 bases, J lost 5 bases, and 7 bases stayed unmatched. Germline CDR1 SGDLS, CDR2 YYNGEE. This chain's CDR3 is CASSARTGWTEAFF. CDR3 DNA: TGTGCCAGCAGCGCCCGGACAGGTTGGACTGAAGCTTTCTTT.

Here the CDR3 reads CASSLDFGDINYGYTF. CDR3 DNA sequence: TGTGCCAGCAGCTTGGATTTTGGGGACATTAACTATGGCTACACCTTC. This chain joins TRBV5-5 and TRBJ1-2; a weak D match, TRBD1 (6 bases). The germline gives CDR1 SGHKS, CDR2 YYEKEE (reference sequence). There are 16 residues in the CDR3. V dropped 0 bases and J dropped 1 base, with 13 bases sitting between them.

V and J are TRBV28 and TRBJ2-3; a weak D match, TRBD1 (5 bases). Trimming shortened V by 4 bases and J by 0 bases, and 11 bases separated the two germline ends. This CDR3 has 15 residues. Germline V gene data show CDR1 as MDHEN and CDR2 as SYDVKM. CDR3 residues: CASSSPAGSTDTQYF. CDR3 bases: TGTGCCAGCAGTTCCCCCGCAGGGAGCACAGATACGCAGTATTTT.

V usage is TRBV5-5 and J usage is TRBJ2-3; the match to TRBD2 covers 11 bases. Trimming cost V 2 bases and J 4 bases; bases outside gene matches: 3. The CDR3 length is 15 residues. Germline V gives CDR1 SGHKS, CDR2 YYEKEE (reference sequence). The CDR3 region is CASSLQLAGADTQYF. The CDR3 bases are TGTGCCAGCAGCTTACAACTAGCGGGAGCAGATACGCAGTATTTT.

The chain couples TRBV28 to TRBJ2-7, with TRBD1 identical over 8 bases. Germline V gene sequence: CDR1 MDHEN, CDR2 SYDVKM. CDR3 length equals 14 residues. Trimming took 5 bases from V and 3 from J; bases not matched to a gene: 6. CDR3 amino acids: CASSDGQGIYEQYF. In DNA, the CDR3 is TGTGCCAGCAGTGATGGACAGGGCATCTACGAGCAGTACTTC.

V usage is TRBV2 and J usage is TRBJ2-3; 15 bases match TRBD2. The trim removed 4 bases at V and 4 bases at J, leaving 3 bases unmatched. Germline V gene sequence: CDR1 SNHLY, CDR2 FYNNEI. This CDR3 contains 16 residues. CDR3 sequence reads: CASSAGLAGGSDTQYF. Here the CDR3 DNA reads TGTGCCAGCAGTGCCGGACTAGCGGGGGGGTCAGATACGCAGTATTTT.

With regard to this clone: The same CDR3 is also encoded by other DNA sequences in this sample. CDR3: CASSAGQGGNSPLHF. As DNA, the CDR3 is TGTGCCAGCAGCGCCGGACAGGGTGGTAATTCACCCCTCCACTTT. The chain is built from TRBV9 and TRBJ1-6; 8 positions match TRBD1. CDR3 length: 15 amino acids. Germline-derived CDR1 and CDR2 are SGDLS and YYNGEE. The ends lost 3 bases at V and 6 bases at J; junction bases unmatched: 5.

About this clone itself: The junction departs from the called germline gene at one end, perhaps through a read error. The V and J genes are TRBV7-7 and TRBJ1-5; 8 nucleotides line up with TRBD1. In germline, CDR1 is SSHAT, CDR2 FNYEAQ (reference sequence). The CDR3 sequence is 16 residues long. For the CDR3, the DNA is TGTGCTAGCAGACCACAGGGGGACAATAGCAATCAGCCCCAGCATTTT. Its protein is CASRPQGDNSNQPQHF. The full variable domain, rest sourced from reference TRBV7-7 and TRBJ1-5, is GAGVSQSPRYKVTKRGQDVTLRCDPISSHATLYWYQQALGQGPEFLTYFNYEAQPDKSGLPSDRFSAERPEGSISTLTIQRTEQRDSAMYRCASRPQGDNSNQPQHFGDGTRLSIL.

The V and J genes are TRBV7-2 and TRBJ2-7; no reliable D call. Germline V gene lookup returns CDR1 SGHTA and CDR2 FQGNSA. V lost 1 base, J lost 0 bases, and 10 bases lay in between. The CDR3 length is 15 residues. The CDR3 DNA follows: TGTGCCAGCAGCTTAGGTTGGGCAGTCTCCTACGAGCAGTACTTC. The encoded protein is CASSLGWAVSYEQYF.

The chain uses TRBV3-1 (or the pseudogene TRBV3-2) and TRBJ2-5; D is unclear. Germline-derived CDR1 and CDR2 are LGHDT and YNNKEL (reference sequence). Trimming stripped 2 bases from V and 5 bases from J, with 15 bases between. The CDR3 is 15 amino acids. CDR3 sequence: CASSQSIRGLETQYF. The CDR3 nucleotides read TGTGCCAGCAGCCAATCAATTCGTGGCCTGGAGACCCAGTACTTC.

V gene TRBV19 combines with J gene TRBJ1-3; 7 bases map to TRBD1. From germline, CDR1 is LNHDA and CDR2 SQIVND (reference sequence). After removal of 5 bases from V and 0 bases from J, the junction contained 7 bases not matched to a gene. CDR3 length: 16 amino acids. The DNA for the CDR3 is TGTGCCAGTAGTGAAGGGGGCACCATCTCTGGAAACACCATATATTTT. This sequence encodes CASSEGGTISGNTIYF.

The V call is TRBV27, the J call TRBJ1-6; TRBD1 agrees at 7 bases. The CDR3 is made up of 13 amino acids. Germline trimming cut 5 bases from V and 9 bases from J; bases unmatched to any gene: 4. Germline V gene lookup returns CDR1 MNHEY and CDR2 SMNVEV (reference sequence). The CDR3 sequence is CASSLPGGSPLHF. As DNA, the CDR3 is TGTGCCAGCAGTCTCCCAGGGGGTTCACCCCTCCACTTT.

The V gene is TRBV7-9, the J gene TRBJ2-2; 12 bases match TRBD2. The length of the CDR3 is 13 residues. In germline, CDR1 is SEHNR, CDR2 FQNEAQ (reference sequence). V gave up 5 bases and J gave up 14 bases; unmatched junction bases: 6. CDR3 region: CASSPPTSGRLFF. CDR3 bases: TGTGCCAGCAGCCCACCGACTAGCGGGAGACTGTTTTTT.

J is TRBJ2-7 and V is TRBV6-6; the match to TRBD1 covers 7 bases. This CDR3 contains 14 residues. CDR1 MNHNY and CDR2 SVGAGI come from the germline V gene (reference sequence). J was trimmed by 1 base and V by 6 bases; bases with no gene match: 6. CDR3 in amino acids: CASRDGTDSYEQYF. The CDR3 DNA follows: TGTGCCAGCAGGGACGGGACAGATTCCTACGAGCAGTACTTC.

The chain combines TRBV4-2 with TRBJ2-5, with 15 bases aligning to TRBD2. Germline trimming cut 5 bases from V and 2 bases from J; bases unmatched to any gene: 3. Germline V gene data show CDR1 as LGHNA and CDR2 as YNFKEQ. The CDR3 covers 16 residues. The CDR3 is CASSAGTSGGQETQYF. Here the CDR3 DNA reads TGTGCCAGCAGCGCGGGGACTAGCGGGGGGCAAGAGACCCAGTACTTC.

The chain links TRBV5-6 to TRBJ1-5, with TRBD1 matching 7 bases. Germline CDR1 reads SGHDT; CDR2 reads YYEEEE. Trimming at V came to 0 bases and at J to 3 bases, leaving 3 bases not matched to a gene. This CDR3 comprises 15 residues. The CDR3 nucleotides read TGTGCCAGCAGCTTGGGGGGACAGACCAATCAGCCCCAGCATTTT. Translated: CASSLGGQTNQPQHF. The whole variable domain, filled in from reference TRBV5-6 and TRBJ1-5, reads DAGVTQSPTHLIKTRGQQVTLRCSPKSGHDTVSWYQQALGQGPQFIFQYYEEEERQRGNFPDRFSGHQFPNYSSELNVNALLLGDSALYLCASSLGGQTNQPQHFGDGTRLSIL.

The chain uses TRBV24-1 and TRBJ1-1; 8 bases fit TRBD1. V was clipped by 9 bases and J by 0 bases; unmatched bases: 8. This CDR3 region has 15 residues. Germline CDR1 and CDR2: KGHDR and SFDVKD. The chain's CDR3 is CATCWQGAMNTEAFF. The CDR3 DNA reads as TGTGCCACCTGTTGGCAGGGGGCGATGAACACTGAAGCTTTCTTT.

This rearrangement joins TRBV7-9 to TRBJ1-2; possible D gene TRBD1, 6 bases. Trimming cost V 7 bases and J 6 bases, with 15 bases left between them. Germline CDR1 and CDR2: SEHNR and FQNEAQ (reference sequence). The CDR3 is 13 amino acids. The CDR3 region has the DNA TGTGCCAGCATGAGGGGGAGATTGGATGGCTACACCTTC. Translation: CASMRGRLDGYTF.

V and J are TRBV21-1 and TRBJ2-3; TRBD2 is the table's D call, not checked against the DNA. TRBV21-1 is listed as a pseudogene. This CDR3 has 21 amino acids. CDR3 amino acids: CASSKTCSWSTSGDGADTQYF. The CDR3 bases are TGTGCCAGCAGCAAAACTTGCTCGTGGTCGACTAGCGGGGACGGGGCAGATACGCAGTATTTT.

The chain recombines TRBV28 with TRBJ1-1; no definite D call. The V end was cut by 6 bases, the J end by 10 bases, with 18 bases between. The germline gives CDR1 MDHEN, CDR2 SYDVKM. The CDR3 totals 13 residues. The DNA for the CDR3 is TGTGCCAGCAGCCCCCCTGTGTGTTTGAGAGCTTTCTTT. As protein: CASSPPVCLRAFF.

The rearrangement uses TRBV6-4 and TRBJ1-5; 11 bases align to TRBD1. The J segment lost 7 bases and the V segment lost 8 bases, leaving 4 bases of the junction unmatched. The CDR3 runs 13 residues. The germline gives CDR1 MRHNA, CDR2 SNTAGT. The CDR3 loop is CASRGQGGQPQHF. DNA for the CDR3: TGTGCCAGCCGGGGACAGGGGGGACAGCCCCAGCATTTT.